This T cell receptor (beta chain) was retrieved from a study of early T cells in non-severe SARS-CoV-2 infection. Researchers tagged individual cDNA molecules with unique molecular identifiers. TCRdb reprocessed the 5' RACE reads via MiXCR and lists one record per CDR3 protein. The repertoire holds around 64,000 distinct CDR3 sequences, with about 10% as singletons. This CDR3 is 10 amino acids long. The germline gives CDR1 SEHNR, CDR2 FQNEAQ (reference sequence). V was pared by 10 bases and J by 11 bases, with 7 bases of the junction left unmatched. J is TRBJ1-1 and V is TRBV7-9; TRBD1 aligns across 7 bases. The input for sequencing was whole blood, taken at baseline. This receptor was identified in an adult who was a healthcare worker with PCR-confirmed SARS-CoV-2 infection or an uninfected control (not recorded which). The CDR3 sequence: CAIKSGGAFF. Written as DNA, the CDR3 is TGTGCCATCAAGTCAGGGGGTGCTTTCTTT.